This T cell receptor (beta chain) was observed in a study of CD8 T cells in Susac syndrome. Study-wide context: The sequenced Susac syndrome patients included over 5 who had clinically active disease and fewer than 10 who were in remission.

In germline, CDR1 is SQVTM, CDR2 ANQGSEA. This CDR3 comprises 14 residues. V shed 1 base, J shed 2 bases, and the junction held 4 bases outside the gene matches. Random hexamers were used to reverse transcribe roughly 0.5 to 1 ug of RNA. It was immunoSEQ multiplex PCR that amplified TCR beta CDR3 across 54 Vbeta and 13 Jbeta. Via MiXCR, TCRdb re-called the immunoSEQ multiplex PCR reads, giving one row per CDR3 protein. Here the sample spans some 150,000 distinct CDR3 sequences, 90% to 96% being singletons. Sequencing targeted TCR beta in blood CD8+ and CD4+ T cells. Diagnostic criteria defined recently for definite or probable disease were met by the Susac syndrome patients.

The rearrangement links TRBV29-1 to TRBJ1-2; 7 bases line up with TRBD1. The sequencing sample was made of CD4+ T cells from PBMCs. This receptor was taken from a human donor with Susac syndrome. The CDR3 protein is CSVEAQGTNYGYTF. The DNA of the CDR3 is TGCAGCGTTGAAGCACAGGGGACCAACTATGGCTACACCTTC.